Presented here are 8 T cell receptor beta chains from one specimen sequenced in a study of blood T cells in healthy people across ages. A second 7 to 11 cycle PCR used barcoded and J-beta primers. TCRdb re-called the 5' RACE reads through MiXCR, storing one row per CDR3 protein. The profile shows about 1,500,000 distinct CDR3 sequences, 28% of them singletons. Sequencing was carried out using blood. These receptors came from a woman in her 30s in good health.

V and J are TRBV20-1 and TRBJ2-2, with 7 bases that match TRBD2. Germline-derived CDR1 and CDR2 are DFQATT and SNEGSKA (reference sequence). Trimming cost V 5 bases and J 7 bases; bases outside gene matches: 10. CDR3 size: 14 residues. The CDR3 loop is CSASRTRAGGELFF. Written as DNA, the CDR3 is TGCAGTGCTTCCCGGACTAGGGCCGGCGGGGAGCTGTTTTTT.

This chain links TRBV5-1 with TRBJ2-3; 15 bases map to TRBD2. Trimming removed 3 bases from V and 5 bases from J; junction bases left unmatched: 7. Per the germline V gene, CDR1 is SGHRS and CDR2 is YFSETQ. The CDR3 is 17 residues long. CDR3 DNA: TGCGCCAGCAGCTCGGGACTAGCGGGAGGAGCCCAAGATACGCAGTATTTT. Translating it yields CASSSGLAGGAQDTQYF. The variable domain in full, completed from reference TRBV5-1 and TRBJ2-3, reads KAGVTQTPRYLIKTRGQQVTLSCSPISGHRSVSWYQQTPGQGLQFLFEYFSETQRNKGNFPGRFSGRQFSNSRSEMNVSTLELGDSALYLCASSSGLAGGAQDTQYFGPGTRLTVL.

This clonotype was counted a few times. The chain is built from TRBV20-1 and TRBJ1-6; D is perhaps TRBD1 (6 bases). Germline V gene data show CDR1 as DFQATT and CDR2 as SNEGSKA (reference sequence). The CDR3 contains 15 residues. With 7 bases removed from V and 5 bases from J, the gap between germline ends came to 18 bases. The chain's CDR3 is CSVKGVVRDNSPLHF. The DNA of the CDR3 is TGCAGTGTAAAGGGGGTCGTCAGGGATAATTCACCCCTCCACTTT.

Only a few counts were recorded for this clonotype. The chain links TRBV10-3 to TRBJ2-5; 7 nucleotides line up with TRBD1. CDR1 is ENHRY and CDR2 is SYGVKD in the germline V gene. V trimming: 3 bases; J trimming: 5 bases; junction bases outside the gene matches: 18. The length of the CDR3 is 18 residues. CDR3 in DNA: TGTGCCATCAGTGACCCCCCGGGACAGTCCCGTTCTTGGGAGACCCAGTACTTC. Encoded protein: CAISDPPGQSRSWETQYF.

Turning to this clonotype: A read error may produce the germline difference seen at one junction end. This chain uses TRBV5-1 with TRBJ2-6, with D perhaps matching TRBD1 (5 bases). This CDR3 has 16 amino acids. Germline CDR1 SGHRS, CDR2 YFSETQ. The CDR3: CASSLGVPTGANVRTF. The DNA of the CDR3 is TGCGCCAGCAGCTTGGGGGTGCCCACTGGGGCCAACGTCCGGACTTTC.

This clonotype has more than one count but fewer than ten. An end of the junction does not agree with germline; a read error may underlie this. This chain joins TRBV6-6 and TRBJ1-4, with D uncertain. Germline values: CDR1 MNHNY, CDR2 SVGAGI (reference sequence). The CDR3 has 12 amino acids. In DNA form, the CDR3 reads TGTGCCAGCACTTACAGTAATGAAAAACTGTTTTTT. It is translated as CASTYSNEKLFF.

The V call is TRBV7-9, the J call TRBJ2-5; D is uncertain. This CDR3 contains 11 residues. Per germline, CDR1 SEHNR and CDR2 FQNEAQ (reference sequence). V was clipped by 6 bases and J by 11 bases, with 13 bases between them. The CDR3 loop is CASRDRNEQYF. CDR3 bases: TGTGCCAGCAGAGACCGAAATGAGCAGTACTTC.

This clonotype was detected many times. The J gene is TRBJ2-7, the V gene TRBV12-3 or TRBV12-4; D gene ambiguous. With 6 bases removed from V and 4 bases from J, the gap between germline ends came to 13 bases. The CDR3 contains 13 residues. CDR3 sequence reads: CASSFGRLYEQYF. CDR3 bases: TGTGCCAGCAGCTTCGGCAGGCTATACGAGCAGTACTTC.